Listed here is a single T cell receptor (beta chain). It lacks a known antigen. Base qualities are missing; no much larger clone stands one base away. Stable Graves' hyperthyroidism was defined as the absence of progression to ophthalmopathy over 18 months of follow-up. Hyperthyroidism patients were newly diagnosed, with disease duration under 2 months, and aged 18 to 65 years. Patients with uncontrolled infections, other autoimmune diseases, pregnancy or lactation were excluded. Diagnoses were established on the basis of clinical symptoms, serum thyroxine and TRAb, thyroid ultrasound, and orbital computed tomography. PBMCs were separated from 7.5 to 10 ml of fresh peripheral blood using Ficoll-Paque density gradient centrifugation. Total RNA was extracted using Trizol reagent, and RNA quality was assessed on an Agilent 2100 Bioanalyzer. The data were taken from a study of T cells in Graves' hyperthyroidism and ophthalmopathy (dated by TCRdb to the late 2010s). Study-wide context: Peripheral blood samples were taken at initial diagnosis, before any treatment was given. To identify distinguishing TCR V-J signatures, a discovery cohort of around 98 patients was used, comprising 40 to 45 with Graves' ophthalmopathy and some 60 with stable Graves' hyperthyroidism. An independent validation cohort of under 20 hyperthyroidism patients and about 16 patients who later progressed to ophthalmopathy tested prospective prediction of ophthalmopathy. The roughly 100 discovery patients were divided at random into training and test sets in a 7:3 ratio. Thyroid tissue and blood T-cell repertoires from six Graves' hyperthyroidism patients were also compared in the study. After blood sampling, hyperthyroidism patients were treated with methimazole at a starting dose of 30 mg daily, and ophthalmopathy patients were treated with high-dose intravenous methylprednisolone. According to the paper, TCR Vbeta CDR3 sequencing was carried out on 135 peripheral blood samples, which came from over 40 ophthalmopathy, 75 or so hyperthyroidism and roughly 17 progressor patients.

The TCR beta CDR3 regions were amplified from the RNA transcripts. For the first round of RT-PCR on the TCR CDR3, the HTBI primer set was used together with the Qiagen OneStep RT-PCR kit. Libraries were constructed in a second round of multiplex PCR, after which size selection and purification were carried out. Paired-end sequencing of the libraries was performed with 100 bp reads on an Illumina HiSeq2000. The authors processed their data as follows. SOAPnuke was used to process the raw data, removing reads that contained adapters or uncalled bases, had a mean Phred below 15, or lacked an exact match to the constant primer or identifier. COPE v1.2.5 was used to merge the high-quality paired reads, and each unique nucleotide sequence was defined as a clonotype. Clonotypes were aligned to IMGT TRBV, TRBD and TRBJ reference segments using MiTCR v1.1. Only V-J combinations with frequency above 0.0001, covering about 99% of repertoires, were analysed. The TCS score was defined as F50 (clonal expansion) divided by E x V (chaos), with BLOSUM62-based TCRdist calculated between CDR3 peptides within each V-J. Welch's t-statistics and random forest reduced around 520 V-J features to 13, which were used in a naive Bayes classifier (R e1071). The Morisita-Horn index was used to measure how similar the thyroid and blood repertoires were. The public reads were quality trimmed at Q25 with fastp and then assembled into clones with MiXCR by TCRdb, keeping productive beta chains. CDR3 protein sequences are deduplicated, and each keeps its most common genes and DNA. These V and J calls rely on TCRdb rather than the paper's analysis. This sample lists about 840,000 distinct CDR3 sequences; 38% were detected once. Approximately 8.7% of the sample lies in the top ten.

From the cysteine through the phenylalanine, the CDR3 covers 15 amino acids. Left in the record is the CDR3 DNA by itself, 45 bases read in frame from the first base. V loses 6 bases at its end and J loses 5 bases; junction bases beyond the gene matches: 10. CDR1 and CDR2 are read off the germline V gene as MGHDK and SYGVNS. The research as a whole found: Sample size was not statistically predetermined, and investigators were not blinded to group allocation. Most expanded thyroid clonotypes (frequency above 0.001) were also detected in blood, a finding suggesting that blood repertoires may reflect thyroid immune responses. In validation, progression to ophthalmopathy was predicted by the model with 65% to 71% sensitivity and 72% to 80% specificity, a median of roughly 6 months before onset. In cross-validation, a model built on a 13 V-J signature told ophthalmopathy apart from stable hyperthyroidism with just under 90% sensitivity and about 81% specificity, and in testing the same model reached 80%/75%.

The V gene is TRBV25-1 and the J gene is TRBJ2-5, and 9 junctional nucleotides match TRBD2. This receptor was identified in a man aged 18 to 35 with Graves' hyperthyroidism. Source material: blood. The sequenced DNA is TGTGCCAGCAGCGCCTTTAGCGGGAGATGGGAGACCCAGTACTTC. The resulting protein is CASSAFSGRWETQYF.